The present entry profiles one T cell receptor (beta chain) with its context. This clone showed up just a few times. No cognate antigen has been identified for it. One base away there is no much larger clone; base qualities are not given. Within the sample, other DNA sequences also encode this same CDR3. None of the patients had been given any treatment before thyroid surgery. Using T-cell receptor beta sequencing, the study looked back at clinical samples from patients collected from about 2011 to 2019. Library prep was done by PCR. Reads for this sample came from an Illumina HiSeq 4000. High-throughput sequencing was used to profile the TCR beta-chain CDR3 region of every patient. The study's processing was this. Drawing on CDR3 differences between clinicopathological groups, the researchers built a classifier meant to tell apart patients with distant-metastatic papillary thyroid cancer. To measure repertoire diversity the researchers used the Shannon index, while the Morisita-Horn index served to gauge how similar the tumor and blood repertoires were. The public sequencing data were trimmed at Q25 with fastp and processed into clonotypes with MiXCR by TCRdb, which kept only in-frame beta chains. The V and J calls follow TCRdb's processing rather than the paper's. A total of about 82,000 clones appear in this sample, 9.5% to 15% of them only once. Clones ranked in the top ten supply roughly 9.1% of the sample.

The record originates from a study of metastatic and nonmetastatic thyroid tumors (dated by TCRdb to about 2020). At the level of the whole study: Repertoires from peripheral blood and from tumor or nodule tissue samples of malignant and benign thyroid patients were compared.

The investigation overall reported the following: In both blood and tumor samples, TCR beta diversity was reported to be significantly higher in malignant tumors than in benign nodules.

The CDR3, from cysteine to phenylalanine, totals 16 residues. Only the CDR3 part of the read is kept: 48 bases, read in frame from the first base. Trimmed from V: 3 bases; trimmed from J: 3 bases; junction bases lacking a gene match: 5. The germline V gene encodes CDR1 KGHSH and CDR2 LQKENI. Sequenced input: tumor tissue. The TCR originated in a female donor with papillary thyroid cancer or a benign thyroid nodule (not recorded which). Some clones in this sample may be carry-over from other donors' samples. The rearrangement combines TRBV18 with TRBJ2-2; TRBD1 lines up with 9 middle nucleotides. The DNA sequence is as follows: TGTGCCAGCTCACCCAGGGACAGGGACTACACCGGGGAGCTGTTTTTT. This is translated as CASSPRDRDYTGELFF.